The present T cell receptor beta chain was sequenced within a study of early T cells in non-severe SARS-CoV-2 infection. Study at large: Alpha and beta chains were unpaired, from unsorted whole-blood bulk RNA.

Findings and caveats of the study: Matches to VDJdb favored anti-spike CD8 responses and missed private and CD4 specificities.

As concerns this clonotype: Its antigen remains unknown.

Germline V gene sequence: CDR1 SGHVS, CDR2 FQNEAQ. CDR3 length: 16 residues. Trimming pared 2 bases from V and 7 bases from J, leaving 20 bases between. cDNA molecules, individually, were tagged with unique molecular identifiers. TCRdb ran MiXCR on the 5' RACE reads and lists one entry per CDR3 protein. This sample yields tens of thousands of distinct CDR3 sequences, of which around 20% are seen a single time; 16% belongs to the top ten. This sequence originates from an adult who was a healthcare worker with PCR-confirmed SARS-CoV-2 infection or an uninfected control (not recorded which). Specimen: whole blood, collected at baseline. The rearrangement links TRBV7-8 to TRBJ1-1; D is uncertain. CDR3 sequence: CASSLTARTVTFEAFF. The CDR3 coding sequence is TGTGCCAGCAGCTTAACGGCCAGGACCGTAACGTTTGAAGCTTTCTTT.